In its sample, the clone carrying this T cell receptor beta chain was seen once. This CDR3 contains 14 residues. Germline values: CDR1 SEHNR, CDR2 FQNEAQ (reference sequence). V lost 4 bases, J lost 5 bases, and 14 bases lay in between. The data derive from a study of blood T cell repertoires in COVID-19. About the study: The analysed material was cDNA or gDNA that came from T cells, B-cell-depleted T cells, or PBMCs.

Per the study methods: Estimated nucleated cell counts came from reference gene primer amplification. Clones were read by immunoSEQ multiplex PCR, and TCRdb kept only the in-frame ones, dropping some. From that table come the V and J calls and clone size; the DNA was used to work out D and trimming. Of around 260,000 clones in the sample, about 80% were seen once. The sequencing input was peripheral blood. The chain couples TRBV7-9 to TRBJ2-5; D not certain. This clonotype was obtained from a person between 65 and 79 years old with COVID-19, enrolled during active disease. The CDR3 region has the DNA TGTGCCAGCAGCTCGACCGGGTCGGGTGAGACCCAGTACTTC. Its translation is CASSSTGSGETQYF.